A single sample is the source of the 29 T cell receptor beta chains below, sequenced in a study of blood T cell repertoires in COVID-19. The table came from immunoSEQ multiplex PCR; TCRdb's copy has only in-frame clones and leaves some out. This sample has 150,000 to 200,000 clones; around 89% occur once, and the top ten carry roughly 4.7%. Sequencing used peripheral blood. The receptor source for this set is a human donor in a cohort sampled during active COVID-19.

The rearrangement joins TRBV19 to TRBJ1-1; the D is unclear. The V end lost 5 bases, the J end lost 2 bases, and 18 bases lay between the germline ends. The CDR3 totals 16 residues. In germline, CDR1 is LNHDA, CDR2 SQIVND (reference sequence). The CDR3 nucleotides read TGTGCCAGTAGTCCGATTATTAGAGTATCAAACACTGAAGCTTTCTTT. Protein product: CASSPIIRVSNTEAFF.

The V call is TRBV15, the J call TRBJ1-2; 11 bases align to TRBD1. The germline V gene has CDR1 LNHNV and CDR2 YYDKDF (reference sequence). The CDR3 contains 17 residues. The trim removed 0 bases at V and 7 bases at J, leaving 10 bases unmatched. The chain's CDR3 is CATSRDGQGAGVGGYTF. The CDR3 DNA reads TGTGCCACCAGCAGAGATGGACAGGGGGCAGGTGTTGGTGGCTACACCTTC.

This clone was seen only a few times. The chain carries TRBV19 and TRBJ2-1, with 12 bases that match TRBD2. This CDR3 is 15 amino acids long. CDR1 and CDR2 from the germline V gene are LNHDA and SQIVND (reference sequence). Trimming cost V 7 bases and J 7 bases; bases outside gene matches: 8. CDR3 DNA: TGTGCCAGTAACCCTACTAGCGGGGGGTCAAATGAGCAGTTCTTC. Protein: CASNPTSGGSNEQFF.

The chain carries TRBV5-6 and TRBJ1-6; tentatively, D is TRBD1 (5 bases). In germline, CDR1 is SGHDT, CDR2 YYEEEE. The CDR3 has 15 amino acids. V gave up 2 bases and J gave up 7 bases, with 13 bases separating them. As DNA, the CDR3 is TGTGCCAGCAGCTTCGGAGGGGTCCTAAATTCACCCCTCCACTTT. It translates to CASSFGGVLNSPLHF.

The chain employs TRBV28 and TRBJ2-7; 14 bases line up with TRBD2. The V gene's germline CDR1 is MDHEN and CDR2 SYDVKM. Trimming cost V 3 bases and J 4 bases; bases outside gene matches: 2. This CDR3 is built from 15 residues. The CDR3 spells CASSLGLAGVYEQYF. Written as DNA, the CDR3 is TGTGCCAGCAGTTTGGGACTAGCGGGAGTGTACGAGCAGTACTTC.

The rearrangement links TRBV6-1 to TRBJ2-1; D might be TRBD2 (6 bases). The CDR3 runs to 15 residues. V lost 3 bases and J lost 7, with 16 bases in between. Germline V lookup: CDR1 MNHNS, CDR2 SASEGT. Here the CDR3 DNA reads TGTGCCAGCAGTGATAGGGCGGGGCGGGTAAATGAGCAGTTCTTC. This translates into CASSDRAGRVNEQFF.

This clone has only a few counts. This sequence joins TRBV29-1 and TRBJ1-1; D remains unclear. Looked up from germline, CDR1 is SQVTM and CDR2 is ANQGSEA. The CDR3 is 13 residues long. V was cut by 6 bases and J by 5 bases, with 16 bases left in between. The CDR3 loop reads CSVDLTPGTEAFF. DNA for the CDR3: TGCAGCGTCGATCTAACCCCGGGAACTGAAGCTTTCTTT. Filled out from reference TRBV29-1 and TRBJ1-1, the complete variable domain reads SAVISQKPSRDICQRGTSLTIQCQVDSQVTMMFWYRQQPGQSLTLIATANQGSEATYESGFVIDKFPISRPNLTFSTLTVSNMSPEDSSIYLCSVDLTPGTEAFFGQGTRLTVV.

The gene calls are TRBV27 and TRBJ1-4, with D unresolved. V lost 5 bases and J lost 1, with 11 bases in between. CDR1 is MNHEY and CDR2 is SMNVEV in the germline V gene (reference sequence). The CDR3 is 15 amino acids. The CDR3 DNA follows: TGTGCCAGCAGTCCCCGACTGATAACTAATGAAAAACTGTTTTTT. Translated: CASSPRLITNEKLFF.

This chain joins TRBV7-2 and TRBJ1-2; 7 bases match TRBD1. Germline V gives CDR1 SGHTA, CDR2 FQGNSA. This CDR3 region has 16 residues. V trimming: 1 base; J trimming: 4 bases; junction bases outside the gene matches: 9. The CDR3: CASSLGPDRASYGYTF. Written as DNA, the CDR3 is TGTGCCAGCAGCTTAGGTCCCGACAGGGCAAGCTATGGCTACACCTTC.

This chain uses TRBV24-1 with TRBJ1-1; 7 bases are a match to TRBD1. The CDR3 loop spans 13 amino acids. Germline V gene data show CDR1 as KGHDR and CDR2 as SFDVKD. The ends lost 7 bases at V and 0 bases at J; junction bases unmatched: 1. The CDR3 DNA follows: TGTGCCACCAGCAGGGGGATGAACACTGAAGCTTTCTTT. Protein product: CATSRGMNTEAFF.

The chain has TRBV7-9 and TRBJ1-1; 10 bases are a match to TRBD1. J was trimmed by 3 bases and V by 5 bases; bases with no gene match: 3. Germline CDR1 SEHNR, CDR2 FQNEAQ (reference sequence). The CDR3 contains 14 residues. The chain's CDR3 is CASSADRGDTEAFF. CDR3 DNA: TGTGCCAGCAGCGCGGACAGGGGGGACACTGAAGCTTTCTTT.

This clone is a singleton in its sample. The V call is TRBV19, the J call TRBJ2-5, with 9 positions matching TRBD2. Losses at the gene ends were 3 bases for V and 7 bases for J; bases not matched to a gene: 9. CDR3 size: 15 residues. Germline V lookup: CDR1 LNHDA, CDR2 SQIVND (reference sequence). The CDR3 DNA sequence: TGTGCCAGTAGTATTCTTAGCGGGGGCATCGGGACCCAGTACTTC. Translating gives CASSILSGGIGTQYF.

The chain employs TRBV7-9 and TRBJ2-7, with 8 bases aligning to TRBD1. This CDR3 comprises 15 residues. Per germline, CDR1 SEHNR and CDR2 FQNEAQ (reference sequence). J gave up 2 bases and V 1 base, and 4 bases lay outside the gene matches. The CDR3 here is CASSLVLGQAYEQYF. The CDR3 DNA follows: TGTGCCAGCAGCTTAGTGCTGGGACAGGCCTACGAGCAGTACTTC.

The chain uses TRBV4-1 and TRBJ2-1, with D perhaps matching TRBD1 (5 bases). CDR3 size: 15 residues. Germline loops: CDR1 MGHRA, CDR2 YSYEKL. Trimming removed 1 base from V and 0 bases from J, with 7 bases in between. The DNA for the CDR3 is TGCGCCAGCAGCCAAGGGGGCAACTCCTACAATGAGCAGTTCTTC. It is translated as CASSQGGNSYNEQFF.

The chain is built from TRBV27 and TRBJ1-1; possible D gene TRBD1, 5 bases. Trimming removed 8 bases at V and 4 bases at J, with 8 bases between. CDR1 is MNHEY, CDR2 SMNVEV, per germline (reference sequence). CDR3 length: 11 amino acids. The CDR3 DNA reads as TGTGCCAGCGCGGGGGGCACTGAAGCTTTCTTT. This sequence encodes CASAGGTEAFF.

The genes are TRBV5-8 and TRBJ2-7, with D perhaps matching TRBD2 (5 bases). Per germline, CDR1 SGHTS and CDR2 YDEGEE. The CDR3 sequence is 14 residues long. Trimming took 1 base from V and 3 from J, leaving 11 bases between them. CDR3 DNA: TGTGCCAGCAGCTTGTTTCGGGGATTCTACGAGCAGTACTTC. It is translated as CASSLFRGFYEQYF. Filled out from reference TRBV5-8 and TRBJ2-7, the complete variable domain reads EAGVTQSPTHLIKTRGQQATLRCSPISGHTSVYWYQQALGLGLQFLLWYDEGEERNRGNFPPRFSGRQFPNYSSELNVNALELEDSALYLCASSLFRGFYEQYFGPGTRLTVT.

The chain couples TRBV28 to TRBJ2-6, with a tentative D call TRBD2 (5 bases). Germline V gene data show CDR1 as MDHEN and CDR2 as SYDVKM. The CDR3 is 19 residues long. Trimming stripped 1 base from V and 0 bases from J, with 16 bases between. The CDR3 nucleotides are TGTGCCAGCAGTTTATACGGTCGGGTGACTACCTCTGGGGCCAACGTCCTGACTTTC. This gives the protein CASSLYGRVTTSGANVLTF.

The CDR3 DNA reads as TGTGCCAGCAGCTTGGGGGCAGAGATGAACACTGAAGCTTTCTTT. Its translation is CASSLGAEMNTEAFF. The chain links TRBV5-6 to TRBJ1-1; D gene uncertain. Looked up from germline, CDR1 is SGHDT and CDR2 is YYEEEE. The CDR3 covers 15 residues. V was shortened by 0 bases and J by 0 bases, with 9 bases between the two germline ends.

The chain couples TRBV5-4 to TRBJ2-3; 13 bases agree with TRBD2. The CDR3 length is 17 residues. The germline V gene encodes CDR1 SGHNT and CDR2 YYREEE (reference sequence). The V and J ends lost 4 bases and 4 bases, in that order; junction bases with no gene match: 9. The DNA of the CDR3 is TGTGCCAGCAGCCCACTAGCGGGAGGGCGGCTCGCAGATACGCAGTATTTT. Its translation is CASSPLAGGRLADTQYF.

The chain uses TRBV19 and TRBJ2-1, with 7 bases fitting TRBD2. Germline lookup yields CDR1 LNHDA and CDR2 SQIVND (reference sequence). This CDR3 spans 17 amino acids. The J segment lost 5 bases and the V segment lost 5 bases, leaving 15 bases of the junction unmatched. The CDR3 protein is CASSPPQLAVIDNEQFF. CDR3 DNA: TGTGCCAGTAGTCCCCCCCAGCTAGCGGTAATAGACAATGAGCAGTTCTTC.

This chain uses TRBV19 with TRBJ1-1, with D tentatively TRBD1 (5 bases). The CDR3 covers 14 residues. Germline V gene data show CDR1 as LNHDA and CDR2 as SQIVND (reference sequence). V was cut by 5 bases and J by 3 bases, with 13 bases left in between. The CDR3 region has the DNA TGTGCCAGTAGTTGGGGGGATGAGGACACTGAAGCTTTCTTT. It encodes CASSWGDEDTEAFF.

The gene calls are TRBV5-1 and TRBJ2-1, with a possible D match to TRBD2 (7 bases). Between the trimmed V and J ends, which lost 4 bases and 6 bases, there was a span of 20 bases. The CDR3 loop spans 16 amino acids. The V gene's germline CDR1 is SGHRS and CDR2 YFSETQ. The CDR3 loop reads CASSPINRGAFNEQFF. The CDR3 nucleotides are TGCGCCAGCAGCCCCATCAATCGGGGGGCGTTCAATGAGCAGTTCTTC. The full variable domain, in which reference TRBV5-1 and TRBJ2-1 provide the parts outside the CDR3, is KAGVTQTPRYLIKTRGQQVTLSCSPISGHRSVSWYQQTPGQGLQFLFEYFSETQRNKGNFPGRFSGRQFSNSRSEMNVSTLELGDSALYLCASSPINRGAFNEQFFGPGTRLTVL.

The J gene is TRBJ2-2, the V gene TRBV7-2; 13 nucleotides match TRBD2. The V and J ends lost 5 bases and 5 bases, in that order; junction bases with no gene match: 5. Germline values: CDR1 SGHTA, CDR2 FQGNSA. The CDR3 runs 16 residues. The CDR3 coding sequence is TGTGCCAGCAGCGGGCCGGGACTAGCGGGAACCGGGGAGCTGTTTTTT. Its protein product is CASSGPGLAGTGELFF.

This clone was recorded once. CDR3 DNA sequence: TGTGCCACCAGTGAGTGTTACAGGACAGGGGGTATAGGGGATACGCAGTATTTT. Protein product: CATSECYRTGGIGDTQYF. The chain is built from TRBV24-1 and TRBJ2-3, with 10 bases aligning to TRBD1. The length of the CDR3 is 18 residues. Germline assignment: CDR1 KGHDR and CDR2 SFDVKD. V gave up 4 bases and J gave up 6 bases; unmatched junction bases: 15.

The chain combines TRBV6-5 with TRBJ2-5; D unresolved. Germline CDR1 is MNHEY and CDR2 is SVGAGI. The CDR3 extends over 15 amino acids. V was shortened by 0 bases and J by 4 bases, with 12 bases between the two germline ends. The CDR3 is CASSYSNAYSETQYF. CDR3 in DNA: TGTGCCAGCAGTTACTCGAACGCGTACTCAGAGACCCAGTACTTC.

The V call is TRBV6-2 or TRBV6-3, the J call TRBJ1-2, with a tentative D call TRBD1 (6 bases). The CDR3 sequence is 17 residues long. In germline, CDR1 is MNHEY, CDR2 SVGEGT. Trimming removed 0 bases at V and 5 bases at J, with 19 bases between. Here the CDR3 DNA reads TGTGCCAGCAGTTACTCGACGGAGGCAGGGGCTTGGTATGGCTACACCTTC. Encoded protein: CASSYSTEAGAWYGYTF.

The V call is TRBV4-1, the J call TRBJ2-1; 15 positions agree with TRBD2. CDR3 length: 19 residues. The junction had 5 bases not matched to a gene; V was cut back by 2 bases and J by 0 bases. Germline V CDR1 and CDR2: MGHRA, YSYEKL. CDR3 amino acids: CASSQNGLAGGSSYNEQFF. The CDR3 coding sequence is TGCGCCAGCAGCCAAAATGGACTAGCGGGGGGGAGCTCCTACAATGAGCAGTTCTTC.

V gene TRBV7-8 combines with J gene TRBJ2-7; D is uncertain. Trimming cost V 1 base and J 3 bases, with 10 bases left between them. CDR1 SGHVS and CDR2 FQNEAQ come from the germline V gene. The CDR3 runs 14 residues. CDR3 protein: CASSLGRRNYEQYF. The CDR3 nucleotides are TGTGCCAGCAGCTTAGGTCGGCGGAACTACGAGCAGTACTTC.

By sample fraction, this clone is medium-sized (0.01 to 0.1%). The DNA of the CDR3 is TGTGCCAGCAGCTTAGTACGGTCCCATTTACGTACTGAAGCTTTCTTT. Translated, it gives CASSLVRSHLRTEAFF. The V call is TRBV7-8, the J call TRBJ1-1; D ambiguous. The germline V gene has CDR1 SGHVS and CDR2 FQNEAQ. This CDR3 is built from 16 residues. V was shortened by 1 base and J by 5 bases, with 17 bases between the two germline ends.